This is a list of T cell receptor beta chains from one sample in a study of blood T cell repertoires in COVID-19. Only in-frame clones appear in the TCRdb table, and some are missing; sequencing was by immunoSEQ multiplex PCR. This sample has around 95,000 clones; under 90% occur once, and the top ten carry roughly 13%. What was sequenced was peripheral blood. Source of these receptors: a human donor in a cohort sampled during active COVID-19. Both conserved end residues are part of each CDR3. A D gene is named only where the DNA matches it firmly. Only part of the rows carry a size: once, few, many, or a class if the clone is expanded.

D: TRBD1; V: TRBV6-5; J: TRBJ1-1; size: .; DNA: TGTGCCAGCACCGACCCCAGGGGGCGCAGGACTGAAGCTTTCTTT; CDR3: CASTDPRGRRTEAFF
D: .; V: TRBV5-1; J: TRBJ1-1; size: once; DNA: TGCGCCAGCAGCTTTCGCCCCCTGGAGGAAACTGAAGCTTTCTTT; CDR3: CASSFRPLEETEAFF
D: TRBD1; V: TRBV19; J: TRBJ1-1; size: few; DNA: TGTGCCAGTAGCGAATCCAGGGGGCGCGTGAACACTGAAGCTTTCTTT; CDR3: CASSESRGRVNTEAFF
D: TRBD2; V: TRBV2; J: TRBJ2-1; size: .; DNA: TGTGCCAGCAGTCGGAGGCTAGCGGAATACAATGAGCAGTTCTTC; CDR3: CASSRRLAEYNEQFF
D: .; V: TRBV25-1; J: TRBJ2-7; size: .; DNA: TGTGCCAGCAGTGGTCCAGGGTTTGTATACGAGCAGTACTTC; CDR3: CASSGPGFVYEQYF
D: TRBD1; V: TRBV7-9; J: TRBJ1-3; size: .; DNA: TGTGCCAGCAGTTGGACAGGGGCTGGAAACACCATATATTTT; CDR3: CASSWTGAGNTIYF
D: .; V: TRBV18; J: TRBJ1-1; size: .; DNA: TGTGCCAGCTCACCACTACCAGATATGAACACTGAAGCTTTCTTT; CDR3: CASSPLPDMNTEAFF
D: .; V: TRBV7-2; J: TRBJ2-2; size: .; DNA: TGTGCCAGCAGCAGTTACTACGGGGAGCTGTTTTTT; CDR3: CASSSYYGELFF
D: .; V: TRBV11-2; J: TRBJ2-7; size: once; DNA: TGTGCCAGCGGAGGACTCAACTCCTACGAGCAGTACTTC; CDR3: CASGGLNSYEQYF
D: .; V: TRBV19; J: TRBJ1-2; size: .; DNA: TGTGCCAGTAGTATCGGTGGTTCGTCGGGAGCTTCTAACTATGGCTACACCTTC; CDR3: CASSIGGSSGASNYGYTF
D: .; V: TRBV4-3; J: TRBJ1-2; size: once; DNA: TGCGCCAGCAGCCCGTACAGGGAGCAAGGCTACACCTTC; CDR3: CASSPYREQGYTF
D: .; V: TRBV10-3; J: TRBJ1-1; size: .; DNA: TGTGCCATCAGAGTCCGGACAGCAAACACTGAAGCTTTCTTT; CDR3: CAIRVRTANTEAFF
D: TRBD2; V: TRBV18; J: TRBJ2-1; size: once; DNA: TGTGCCAGCTCACTCTCCCAGGCGGGGGTCAATGAGCAGTTCTTC; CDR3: CASSLSQAGVNEQFF
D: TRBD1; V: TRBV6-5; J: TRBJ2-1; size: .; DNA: TGTGCCAGCAGTTACCGGGACAGGGTGGGCTATGAGCAGTTCTTC; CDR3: CASSYRDRVGYEQFF